This T cell receptor beta chain was found in a study of identical twins. In TCRdb, the 5' RACE reads were re-called with MiXCR into one record per CDR3 protein. The table has about 240,000 distinct CDR3 sequences, roughly 13% seen once. CDR3 length: 12 residues. The ends were cut back, 4 bases at V and 2 bases at J, with 7 bases in the middle. Germline loops: CDR1 GTSNPN, CDR2 SVGIG (reference sequence). The sample was also reused in another study, on yellow fever vaccine responses in identical twins.

V is TRBV30 and J is TRBJ2-3, with D hard to call. This sequence originates from a woman between 18 and 29 years old in good health. Source material: memory (CD45RO+) T cells sorted from blood. In nucleotides, the CDR3 is TGTGCCTGGAACCCCACCACAGATACGCAGTATTTT. Amino acid sequence: CAWNPTTDTQYF.